This T cell receptor (beta chain) appears in the sequencing data of a study of response to subunit inactivated influenza vaccine. General study results and limits: A suggestion made by the authors is that each seasonal influenza vaccination recruits few new T cells.

Note on this clonotype: The target antigen is unknown.

TCRdb recomputed calls from the RT-PCR reads with MiXCR, one row per CDR3 protein. Of 290,000 or so distinct CDR3 sequences detected, 22% appear once; the ten largest clones hold under 13%. J was trimmed by 0 bases and V by 5 bases; bases with no gene match: 6. The CDR3 covers 17 residues. This TCR came from a man between 50 and 70 years old who received an inactivated influenza vaccine. Sequencing used PBMCs from blood, obtained less than 22 months after vaccination. The chain joins TRBV12-3 or TRBV12-4 to TRBJ2-4; TRBD2 matches 11 bases. The chain's CDR3 is CASSSGTSGLAKNIQYF. The CDR3 DNA reads as TGTGCCAGCAGTAGCGGGACTAGCGGTCTAGCCAAAAACATTCAGTACTTC.